This TCR beta chain was captured by sequencing in a study of human T cells and chemical hapten exposure (dated by TCRdb to the early 2020s). Concerning the study at large: For sensitization, 2% DPC in acetone was applied to an approximately 2 cm by approximately 2 cm area of upper inner arm skin. Throughout the approximately 24-week study period, patients were also given weekly therapeutic DPC doses on the scalp. Patch testing was done on the upper back using Finn chambers containing 0.01% DPC, and results were scored after 6 days according to International Contact Dermatitis Research Group standards. The patient cohort, mostly female, included alopecia areata with under or over 50% scalp involvement, alopecia totalis and alopecia universalis. The libraries were sequenced as a pool, and the TCR yield per sample differed mostly because of small variations in library volumes within the pool. The study tracked peripheral blood TCR repertoire changes in vivo during primary and secondary sensitization to the hapten diphenylcyclopropenone (DPC) in alopecia patients. Blood samples were taken from patients before sensitization (week 0) and then at 2, 6 and about 24 weeks after DPC sensitization. For TCR sequencing, blood came from 25 to 35 alopecia patients at anywhere from one to four time points (pre-sensitization, 2, 6 and 24 weeks).

Results and caveats for the whole study, not just this receptor: Because every patient had alopecia, a presumed autoimmune disease, the patients' immune response might differ from that of healthy individuals. After repeated subsampling, the strength of the expansion versus patch-test correlation and the threshold at which it became significant changed. Compared with pre-sensitization or healthy control sets, expanded TCRs formed significantly more large CDR3 similarity clusters, which is consistent with antigen-driven responses. DPC sensitization did not change how many TCRs were above 1 in 1000 frequency, and no evidence was found of alterations in global repertoire structure. A positive correlation was found between the number of PT1 expanded TCRs and patch test score, with significance reached at thresholds 8, 16 and 32 but not 4.

CDR1 WSHSY and CDR2 SAAADI are derived from the germline V gene. Relative to germline, V is 6 bases shorter and J is 4 bases shorter, with 12 bases between their ends. The CDR3 has 13 amino acids, counting the end cysteine and phenylalanine. The sequence is cut down to CDR3 DNA, 39 bases in frame from base 1. The time point label of this sample denotes: patch test 3, about 24 weeks after DPC sensitization. The meaning of the sample's treatment or condition label: therapeutic diphenylcyclopropenone sensitization with weekly scalp DPC. Blood at each patch-test visit was drawn before the patch test was applied. Patients were considered eligible if aged 18 to 70, diagnosed with alopecia and deemed suitable for DPC therapy, and patients were excluded if pregnant. Total RNA was extracted from unfractionated whole blood collected in Tempus Blood RNA tubes. Comments on this clonotype: What this receptor recognizes is not known. The record has no base qualities; no much larger clone is one base away.

The library came from RACE. Sequencing was performed on a NextSeq 500. During library preparation, unique molecular identifiers were attached to individual cDNA molecules so that TCRs could be counted in a quantitative, reproducible way. Both TCR alpha and TCR beta chains were sequenced from each blood RNA sample. In the original analysis: Samples had a median of approximately 96,000 TCRs, with a range from roughly 20,000 to 700,000. V, J and CDR3 annotation of the TCR reads was performed with the Decombinator software suite. Every sample was subsampled to the same number of TCRs (28,000) for the PS versus PT1 abundance plots. TCRs were defined as expanded if absent before sensitization and observed at least eight times at the 2-week time point. In-frame beta chains were kept once TCRdb had trimmed the public reads at Q25 with fastp and called clones with MiXCR. Each record represents a unique CDR3 protein, reported with the most common genes and DNA among its rows. The V and J calls and clone size come from TCRdb's table, not from the authors' own analysis. This sample lists 80,000 to 100,000 distinct CDR3 sequences; 25% to 35% were detected once. Approximately 10% of the sample goes to the ten largest clones.

The sequence links TRBV10-2 to TRBJ2-5; the D gene is perhaps TRBD1, on 6 matching bases. The source was whole blood, collected in connection with sensitization to the hapten diphenylcyclopropenone (DPC). The source is a man aged 40-49 years with alopecia areata. Some clones in this sample may be carry-over from other donors' samples. The DNA sequence is as follows: TGCGCCAGCAGCGCTACAGGGACAGAGACCCAGTACTTC. It translates as CASSATGTETQYF.